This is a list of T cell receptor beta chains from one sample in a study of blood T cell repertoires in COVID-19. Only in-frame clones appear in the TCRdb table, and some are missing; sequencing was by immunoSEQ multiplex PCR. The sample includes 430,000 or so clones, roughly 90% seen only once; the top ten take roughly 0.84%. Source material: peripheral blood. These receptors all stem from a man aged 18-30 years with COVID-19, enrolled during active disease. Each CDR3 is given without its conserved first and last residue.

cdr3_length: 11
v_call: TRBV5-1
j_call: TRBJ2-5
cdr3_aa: ASSSEMRETQY

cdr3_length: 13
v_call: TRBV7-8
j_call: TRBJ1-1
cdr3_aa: ASSLGRSPNTEAF

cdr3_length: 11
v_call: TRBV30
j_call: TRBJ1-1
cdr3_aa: AWSPWTGPEAF

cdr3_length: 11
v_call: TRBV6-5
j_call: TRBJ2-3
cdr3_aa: ASATTPTDTQY

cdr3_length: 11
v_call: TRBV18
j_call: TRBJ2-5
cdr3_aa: ASVGGSQETQY

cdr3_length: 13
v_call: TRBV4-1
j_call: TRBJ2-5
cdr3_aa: ASSQGGGAGETQY

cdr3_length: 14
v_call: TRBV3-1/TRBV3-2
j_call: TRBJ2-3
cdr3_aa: ASSRGTSGVADTQY

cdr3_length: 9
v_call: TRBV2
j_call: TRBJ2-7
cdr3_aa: ASRDRVEQY

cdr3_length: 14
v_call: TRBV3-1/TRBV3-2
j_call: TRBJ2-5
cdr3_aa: ASSRVVAGGGETQY

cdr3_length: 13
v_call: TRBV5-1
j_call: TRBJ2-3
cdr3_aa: ASSLELGRRDTQY